One and the same sample provided the 32 T cell receptor beta chains below, sequenced in a study of blood T cell repertoires in COVID-19. Clones were sequenced by immunoSEQ multiplex PCR, and TCRdb holds only the in-frame ones, with some missing. This sample carries 85,000 to 120,000 clones, around 73% of them seen once, and the ten largest clones take 9.8%. Sequenced input: peripheral blood. The receptors come from a man aged 55 to 70 with active or convalescent COVID-19.

The V gene is TRBV29-1, the J gene TRBJ1-3; 7 bases are a match to TRBD1. CDR3 length: 14 residues. V lost 3 bases and J lost 2; bases outside the gene matches: 4. Germline V gene data show CDR1 as SQVTM and CDR2 as ANQGSEA. The CDR3 nucleotides are TGCAGCGTTGAGTATGGACAGGCTGGAAACACCATATATTTT. This sequence encodes CSVEYGQAGNTIYF.

This chain connects TRBV5-8 to TRBJ2-3; TRBD2 agrees at 10 bases. The V and J ends lost 3 bases and 5 bases, in that order; junction bases with no gene match: 9. Germline V gene data show CDR1 as SGHTS and CDR2 as YDEGEE. CDR3 length equals 16 residues. CDR3 region: CASSWASGSVGDTQYF. CDR3 coding DNA: TGTGCCAGCAGCTGGGCTAGCGGGAGCGTCGGAGATACGCAGTATTTT.

The V gene is TRBV27, the J gene TRBJ2-3; D is possibly TRBD1 (6 bases). The CDR3 sequence is 14 residues long. Germline V gene lookup returns CDR1 MNHEY and CDR2 SMNVEV (reference sequence). Trimming shortened V by 8 bases and J by 0 bases, and 12 bases separated the two germline ends. CDR3 protein: CASRKRGSTDTQYF. The CDR3, as DNA: TGTGCCAGCCGAAAAAGGGGGAGCACAGATACGCAGTATTTT.

CDR3 protein: CASTRDTYEQYF. CDR3 nucleotide sequence: TGTGCCAGCACCCGAGACACCTACGAGCAGTACTTC. The gene calls are TRBV28 and TRBJ2-7; D unresolved. The CDR3 is made up of 12 amino acids. Per germline, CDR1 MDHEN and CDR2 SYDVKM. Trimming removed 7 bases from V and 2 bases from J, with 9 bases in between.

The CDR3 loop reads CASSLGGRLPGGYTF. CDR3 nucleotide sequence: TGCGCCAGCAGCTTGGGAGGTCGCCTCCCGGGGGGCTACACCTTC. The gene calls are TRBV5-1 and TRBJ1-2; no definite D call. CDR1 is SGHRS and CDR2 is YFSETQ in the germline V gene. CDR3 length: 15 amino acids. V lost 0 bases, J lost 8 bases, and 17 bases lay in between.

This chain uses TRBV30 with TRBJ2-3; a possible D gene is TRBD2 (5 bases). Germline CDR1 GTSNPN, CDR2 SVGIG (reference sequence). The CDR3 is 13 amino acids. V was trimmed by 4 bases and J by 4 bases, leaving 12 bases between them. CDR3 region: CAWTSTAADTQYF. In DNA form, the CDR3 reads TGTGCCTGGACTAGCACAGCTGCAGATACGCAGTATTTT.

The V and J genes are TRBV16 and TRBJ1-1, with TRBD1 matching 7 bases. CDR3 size: 14 residues. J gave up 3 bases and V 4 bases, and 5 bases lay outside the gene matches. Germline-derived CDR1 and CDR2 are KGHSY and FQNENV. The CDR3 DNA is TGTGCCAGCAGCCCCCGGGGACAGTACACTGAAGCTTTCTTT. This translates into CASSPRGQYTEAFF.

The chain combines TRBV7-6 with TRBJ1-4; D is unresolved. Between the trimmed V and J ends, which lost 5 bases and 7 bases, there was a span of 11 bases. Germline CDR1 is SGHVS and CDR2 is FNYEAQ. This CDR3 comprises 13 residues. In nucleotides, the CDR3 is TGTGCCAGCAGCACCCGACCGGGTGAAAAACTGTTTTTT. This gives the protein CASSTRPGEKLFF.

The chain recombines TRBV10-3 with TRBJ2-7; perhaps TRBD1 as D (6 bases). The V end was cut by 10 bases, the J end by 6 bases, with 16 bases between. Germline V gives CDR1 ENHRY, CDR2 SYGVKD. This CDR3 comprises 12 residues. The DNA for the CDR3 is TGTGCCACCCAGACAGGATTGCCCGAGCAGTACTTC. Amino acids: CATQTGLPEQYF.

The V and J genes are TRBV7-9 and TRBJ2-2, with 7 bases matching TRBD1. Germline V gives CDR1 SEHNR, CDR2 FQNEAQ (reference sequence). The CDR3 contains 18 residues. V trimming: 0 bases; J trimming: 3 bases; junction bases outside the gene matches: 10. This CDR3 reads CASSLAREQGIYTGELFF. As DNA, the CDR3 is TGTGCCAGCAGCTTAGCGAGGGAACAGGGGATATACACCGGGGAGCTGTTTTTT.

V is TRBV19 and J is TRBJ1-5, with 8 bases matching TRBD1. J gave up 3 bases and V 7 bases, and 8 bases lay outside the gene matches. CDR1 LNHDA and CDR2 SQIVND come from the germline V gene (reference sequence). The CDR3 runs to 15 residues. CDR3 in DNA: TGTGCCAGTATCCGGACAGGGACCTCCAATCAGCCCCAGCATTTT. This sequence encodes CASIRTGTSNQPQHF. Full variable domain (missing parts from reference TRBV19 and TRBJ1-5): DGGITQSPKYLFRKEGQNVTLSCEQNLNHDAMYWYRQDPGQGLRLIYYSQIVNDFQKGDIAEGYSVSREKKESFPLTVTSAQKNPTAFYLCASIRTGTSNQPQHFGDGTRLSIL.

This sequence joins TRBV4-3 and TRBJ2-2; 9 bases fit TRBD2. V lost 4 bases to trimming and J lost 4 bases; unmatched junction nucleotides: 13. The V gene's germline CDR1 is LGHNA and CDR2 YSLEER. This CDR3 spans 18 amino acids. The CDR3 reads CASSPHSSGRMVTGELFF. The CDR3 region has the DNA TGCGCCAGCAGCCCCCATTCGAGCGGGAGGATGGTCACCGGGGAGCTGTTTTTT.

This sequence joins TRBV5-4 and TRBJ2-1; 7 bases match TRBD2. The length of the CDR3 is 17 residues. Per the germline V gene, CDR1 is SGHNT and CDR2 is YYREEE (reference sequence). J gave up 0 bases and V 4 bases, and 10 bases lay outside the gene matches. The CDR3 DNA sequence: TGTGCCAGCAGCGAACCCTCTGGCGGGAGCTCCTACAATGAGCAGTTCTTC. This translates into CASSEPSGGSSYNEQFF.

This rearrangement joins TRBV4-3 to TRBJ1-1; 8 positions agree with TRBD1. V lost 3 bases to trimming and J lost 4 bases; unmatched junction nucleotides: 7. This CDR3 has 15 residues. CDR1 is LGHNA, CDR2 YSLEER, per germline. The CDR3 nucleotides read TGCGCCAGCAGCCAGGCGGACAGGGTGTTCACTGAAGCTTTCTTT. It is translated as CASSQADRVFTEAFF.

The chain recombines TRBV18 with TRBJ1-3; weak D call: TRBD1 (5 bases). The germline V gene encodes CDR1 KGHSH and CDR2 LQKENI. V gave up 6 bases and J gave up 4 bases, with 22 bases separating them. The CDR3 is 17 amino acids. The CDR3 region is CASSQLQELGSGNTIYF. Written as DNA, the CDR3 is TGTGCCAGCTCCCAACTACAGGAATTAGGCTCCGGAAACACCATATATTTT.

CDR3: CASSYYRENTEAFF. CDR3 nucleotide sequence: TGTGCCAGCAGTTACTACAGGGAGAACACTGAAGCTTTCTTT. This chain connects TRBV6-5 to TRBJ1-1, with TRBD1 as a possible D gene (6 bases). V was trimmed by 1 base and J by 1 base, leaving 7 bases between them. Germline V gene data show CDR1 as MNHEY and CDR2 as SVGAGI. The CDR3 contains 14 residues.

The rearrangement uses TRBV30 and TRBJ2-7; the D gene is possibly TRBD1 (5 bases). Trimming removed 2 bases from V and 5 bases from J, with 16 bases in between. This CDR3 is 14 amino acids long. Germline V gene data show CDR1 as GTSNPN and CDR2 as SVGIG (reference sequence). In DNA, the CDR3 is TGTGCCTGGAGTTTAGGGGCTAGTGGAGACGAGCAGTACGTC. This encodes CAWSLGASGDEQYV.

CDR3 region: CSVEEGLRRPNEQFF. The CDR3 DNA reads TGCAGCGTTGAAGAGGGACTACGAAGGCCCAATGAGCAGTTCTTC. This sequence joins TRBV29-1 and TRBJ2-1; 7 bases map to TRBD2. J lost 6 bases, V lost 0 bases, and 8 bases had no gene match. CDR1 is SQVTM, CDR2 ANQGSEA, per germline. The CDR3 is 15 amino acids.

This sequence joins TRBV28 and TRBJ2-7, with TRBD2 matching over 7 bases. Germline V gives CDR1 MDHEN, CDR2 SYDVKM. The V segment lost 3 bases and the J segment 0 bases; nucleotides outside the gene matches: 2. This CDR3 region has 14 residues. CDR3: CASSLGGSSYEQYF. DNA of the CDR3: TGTGCCAGCAGTTTGGGGGGGAGCTCCTACGAGCAGTACTTC.

This clone was observed a single time. The chain has TRBV24-1 and TRBJ2-1; TRBD2 is a possible D gene (5 bases). Germline loops: CDR1 KGHDR, CDR2 SFDVKD. The V and J ends lost 10 bases and 2 bases respectively, with 14 bases between them. The CDR3 length is 14 residues. CDR3 sequence (DNA): TGTGCCACGGAAGGGTCAGCGGCCTACAATGAGCAGTTCTTC. Translation: CATEGSAAYNEQFF.

The table lists this clone with many counts. The rearrangement links TRBV7-6 to TRBJ2-7; 11 positions agree with TRBD1. Germline V gives CDR1 SGHVS, CDR2 FNYEAQ. The CDR3 sequence is 15 residues long. Germline trimming cut 5 bases from V and 5 bases from J; bases unmatched to any gene: 8. CDR3 nucleotide sequence: TGTGCCAGCAGCACGGGGACAGGGGGAGCGGACGAGCAGTACTTC. This sequence encodes CASSTGTGGADEQYF.

This chain links TRBV12-3 or TRBV12-4 with TRBJ1-2; D gene ambiguous. V was cut by 2 bases and J by 1 base, with 2 bases left in between. The CDR3 is 12 amino acids. In nucleotides, the CDR3 is TGTGCCAGCAGTTTACATAACTATGGCTACACCTTC. It yields the protein CASSLHNYGYTF.

The chain links TRBV2 to TRBJ2-5; the match to TRBD2 covers 9 bases. The trim removed 8 bases at V and 6 bases at J, leaving 16 bases unmatched. The germline CDR1 and CDR2 sequences are SNHLY and FYNNEI. There are 16 residues in the CDR3. The CDR3 DNA is TGTGCCAGCTGGCCCGGGACTAGCCTAGTGGGGAAGACCCAGTACTTC. It codes for CASWPGTSLVGKTQYF. Full variable domain (remainder filled in from reference TRBV2 and TRBJ2-5): EPEVTQTPSHQVTQMGQEVILRCVPISNHLYFYWYRQILGQKVEFLVSFYNNEISEKSEIFDDQFSVERPDGSNFTLKIRSTKLEDSAMYFCASWPGTSLVGKTQYFGPGTRLLVL.

This chain joins TRBV6-5 and TRBJ1-2, with 12 nucleotides matching TRBD1. The CDR3 runs to 14 residues. Germline CDR1 and CDR2: MNHEY and SVGAGI. Losses at the gene ends were 8 bases for V and 7 bases for J; bases not matched to a gene: 8. The CDR3 bases are TGTGCCAGCCTTCGGGACAGGGGGCGGGCTGGCTACACCTTC. As protein: CASLRDRGRAGYTF.

The chain carries TRBV9 and TRBJ1-3; D not resolved. From germline, CDR1 is SGDLS and CDR2 YYNGEE. V lost 2 bases, J lost 0 bases, and 6 bases lay in between. The CDR3 loop spans 14 amino acids. CDR3 coding DNA: TGTGCCAGCAGCGTTGGCAGCTCTGGAAACACCATATATTTT. It translates to CASSVGSSGNTIYF.

In its sample, this clone was seen a few times. This chain joins TRBV5-1 and TRBJ2-3; 12 nucleotides line up with TRBD2. This CDR3 spans 16 amino acids. The trim removed 3 bases at V and 6 bases at J, leaving 8 bases unmatched. Germline V gene sequence: CDR1 SGHRS, CDR2 YFSETQ. DNA of the CDR3: TGCGCCAGCAGCTCCGGACTAGCGGGATTTGGGGATACGCAGTATTTT. It encodes CASSSGLAGFGDTQYF.

J is TRBJ1-2 and V is TRBV4-2; D might be TRBD1 (6 bases). Trimming took off 2 bases at V and 2 bases at J, with 12 bases between the two ends. This CDR3 is 15 amino acids long. The germline CDR1 and CDR2 sequences are LGHNA and YNFKEQ. The CDR3 DNA is TGTGCCAGCAGCCAATCACAGGGCACCAACTATGGCTACACCTTC. Its protein is CASSQSQGTNYGYTF.

This clone was observed a few times. V and J are TRBV11-2 and TRBJ1-5; D gene ambiguous. CDR1 and CDR2 (germline): SGHAT, FQNNGV. This CDR3 is 15 amino acids long. The V end was cut by 1 base, the J end by 0 bases, with 7 bases between. CDR3 bases: TGTGCCAGCAGCTTAGTCGCAGATAGCAATCAGCCCCAGCATTTT. Its translation is CASSLVADSNQPQHF.

V and J are TRBV6-4 and TRBJ2-3, with TRBD1 identical over 9 bases. The junction had 4 bases not matched to a gene; V was cut back by 5 bases and J by 1 base. The CDR3 is 15 residues long. The V gene's germline CDR1 is MRHNA and CDR2 SNTAGT. The chain's CDR3 is CASSPGTGRTDTQYF. CDR3 nucleotides: TGTGCCAGCAGTCCCGGGACAGGGCGCACAGATACGCAGTATTTT.

V gene TRBV12-3 or TRBV12-4 combines with J gene TRBJ1-3; D is undetermined. The CDR3 extends over 13 amino acids. Trimming stripped 6 bases from V and 1 base from J, with 7 bases between. The CDR3 is CASSPSSGNTIYF. CDR3 sequence (DNA): TGTGCCAGCAGCCCTAGTTCTGGAAACACCATATATTTT.

To note about this clone: This same CDR3 is encoded by further DNA sequences in the sample. This sequence joins TRBV28 and TRBJ1-2; D unresolved. Germline V lookup: CDR1 MDHEN, CDR2 SYDVKM. V lost 2 bases to trimming and J lost 2 bases, with 6 bases between them. The CDR3 loop spans 13 amino acids. CDR3 nucleotides: TGTGCCAGCAGTTTAGGGCAGAACTATGGCTACACCTTC. Translated, it gives CASSLGQNYGYTF.

In this sample, this clone turned up once. V and J are TRBV3-1 (or the pseudogene TRBV3-2) and TRBJ2-1, with TRBD2 as a possible D gene (5 bases). In germline, CDR1 is LGHDT, CDR2 YNNKEL (reference sequence). This CDR3 has 11 amino acids. V was cut by 1 base and J by 10 bases, with 5 bases left in between. The chain's CDR3 is CASSQGGEQFF. The CDR3 bases are TGTGCCAGCAGCCAAGGAGGGGAGCAGTTCTTC.